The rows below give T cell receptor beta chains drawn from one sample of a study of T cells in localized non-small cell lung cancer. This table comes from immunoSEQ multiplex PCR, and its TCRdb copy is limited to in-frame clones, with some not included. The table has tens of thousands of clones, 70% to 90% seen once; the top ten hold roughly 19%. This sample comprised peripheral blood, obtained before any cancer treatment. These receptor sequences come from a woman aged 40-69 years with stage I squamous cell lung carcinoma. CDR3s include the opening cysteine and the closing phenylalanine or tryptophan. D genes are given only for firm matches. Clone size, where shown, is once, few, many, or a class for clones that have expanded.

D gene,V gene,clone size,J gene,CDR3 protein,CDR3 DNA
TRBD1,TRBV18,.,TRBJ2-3,CASSTTGGLTDTQYF,TGTGCCAGCTCAACCACAGGGGGGCTTACAGATACGCAGTATTTT
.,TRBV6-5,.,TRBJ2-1,CASSYRQQTRYNEQFF,TGTGCCAGCAGTTACCGACAGCAAACTCGATACAATGAGCAGTTCTTC
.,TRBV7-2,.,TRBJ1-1,CASSKQASGTEAFF,TGTGCCAGCAGCAAACAGGCATCGGGAACTGAAGCTTTCTTT
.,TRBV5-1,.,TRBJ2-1,CASQSLVADNEQFF,TGCGCCAGCCAGAGCCTAGTCGCGGACAATGAGCAGTTCTTC
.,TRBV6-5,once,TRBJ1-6,CASSYARSSYNSPLHF,TGTGCCAGCAGTTACGCGAGGAGCTCCTATAATTCACCCCTCCACTTT
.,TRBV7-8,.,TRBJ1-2,CASSEGPDGYTF,TGTGCCAGCAGCGAAGGGCCAGACGGCTACACCTTC
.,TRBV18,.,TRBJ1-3,CASSRIGRNSGNTIYF,TGTGCCAGCTCACGGATCGGACGGAACTCTGGAAACACCATATATTTT
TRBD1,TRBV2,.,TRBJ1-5,CASSQRTGSDKPQHF,TGTGCCAGCAGTCAGAGGACAGGGAGCGATAAGCCCCAGCATTTT
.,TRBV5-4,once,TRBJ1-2,CASSLEGGGSYGYTF,TGTGCCAGCAGCTTGGAAGGGGGGGGGAGCTATGGCTACACCTTC
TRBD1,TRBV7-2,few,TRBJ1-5,CASGDSVTRPQHF,TGTGCCAGCGGGGACAGCGTCACCAGACCCCAGCATTTT
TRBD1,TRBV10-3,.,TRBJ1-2,CAISGGGTDSSYGYTF,TGTGCCATCAGTGGAGGCGGGACAGACTCCTCCTATGGCTACACCTTC
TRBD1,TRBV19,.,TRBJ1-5,CASTPSGGGNQPQHF,TGTGCCAGTACCCCGTCAGGGGGCGGAAATCAGCCCCAGCATTTT
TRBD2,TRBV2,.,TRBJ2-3,CASRLAGGPGSTDTQYF,TGTGCCAGCAGACTAGCGGGGGGGCCGGGATCCACAGATACGCAGTATTTT
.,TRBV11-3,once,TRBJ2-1,CASSLGGIGYNEQFF,TGTGCCAGCAGCTTAGGGGGGATTGGCTACAATGAGCAGTTCTTC
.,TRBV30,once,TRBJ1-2,CAWSAGPGGYTF,TGTGCCTGGAGTGCAGGCCCCGGGGGCTACACCTTC
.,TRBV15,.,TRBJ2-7,CATSTGRGAVHEQYF,TGTGCCACCAGCACCGGTAGGGGCGCGGTCCACGAGCAGTACTTC
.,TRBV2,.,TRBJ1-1,CASSELPRMNTEAFF,TGTGCCAGCAGTGAGCTCCCCAGGATGAACACTGAAGCTTTCTTT
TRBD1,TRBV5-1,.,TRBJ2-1,CASSFGQGASNEQFF,TGCGCCAGCAGCTTTGGACAGGGGGCTAGCAATGAGCAGTTCTTC
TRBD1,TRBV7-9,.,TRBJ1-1,CASSGGGRTEAFF,TGTGCCAGTTCCGGAGGGGGCAGGACTGAAGCTTTCTTT
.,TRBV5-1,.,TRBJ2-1,CASMGSSYNEQFF,TGCGCCAGCATGGGATCCTCCTACAATGAGCAGTTCTTC
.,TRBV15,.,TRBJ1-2,CATSREPNYGYTF,TGTGCCACCAGCAGAGAACCAAACTATGGCTACACCTTC
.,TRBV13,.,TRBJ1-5,CASSQTGRNSNQPQHF,TGTGCCAGCAGCCAGACAGGCCGAAATAGCAATCAGCCCCAGCATTTT
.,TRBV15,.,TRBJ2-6,CATSTYHAAGANVLTF,TGTGCCACCAGCACCTACCATGCAGCCGGGGCCAACGTCCTGACTTTC
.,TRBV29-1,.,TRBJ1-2,CSASDTNYGYTF,TGCAGCGCTTCGGATACTAACTATGGCTACACCTTC
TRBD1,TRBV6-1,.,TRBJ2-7,CASSEVGTGQGASYEQYF,TGTGCCAGCAGTGAAGTAGGAACCGGACAGGGGGCCTCCTACGAGCAGTACTTC
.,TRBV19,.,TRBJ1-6,CASSRGGPRNSPLHF,TGTGCCAGTAGCCGCGGGGGGCCAAGAAATTCACCCCTCCACTTT
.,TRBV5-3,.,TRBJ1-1,CARSLNMNTEAFF,TGTGCCAGAAGCTTAAACATGAACACTGAAGCTTTCTTT
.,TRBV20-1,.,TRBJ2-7,CSARGQNEQYF,TGCAGTGCTAGAGGACAGAACGAGCAGTACTTC
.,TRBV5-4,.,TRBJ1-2,CASSPDAGYGYTF,TGTGCCAGCAGCCCGGACGCCGGCTATGGCTACACCTTC
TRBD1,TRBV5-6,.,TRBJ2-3,CASSFGTGVTDTQYF,TGTGCCAGCAGCTTCGGGACAGGGGTAACAGATACGCAGTATTTT
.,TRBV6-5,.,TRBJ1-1,CASSSPPGAAFF,TGTGCCAGCAGTTCCCCGCCGGGGGCGGCTTTCTTT
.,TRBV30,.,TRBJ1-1,CAWSLGVNTEAFF,TGTGCCTGGAGTTTAGGGGTAAACACTGAAGCTTTCTTT
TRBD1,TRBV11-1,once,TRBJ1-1,CASSLTGRLAEAFF,TGTGCCAGCAGCTTGACAGGGAGGCTCGCTGAAGCTTTCTTT
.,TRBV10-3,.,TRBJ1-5,CAISDSEANNQPQHF,TGTGCCATCAGTGATAGCGAGGCTAACAATCAGCCCCAGCATTTT
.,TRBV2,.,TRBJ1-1,CASSEKQGMNTEAFF,TGTGCCAGCAGTGAAAAACAGGGCATGAACACTGAAGCTTTCTTT
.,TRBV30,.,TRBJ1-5,CAWSDDSGHFNQPQHF,TGTGCCTGGAGTGATGATTCAGGACACTTCAATCAGCCCCAGCATTTT
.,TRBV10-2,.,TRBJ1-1,CASSESRGGAFF,TGCGCCAGCAGTGAGTCGCGAGGGGGAGCTTTCTTT
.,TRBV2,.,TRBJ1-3,CASSDRGSGNTIYF,TGTGCCAGCAGTGACAGGGGCTCTGGAAACACCATATATTTT
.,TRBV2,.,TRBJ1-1,CASSDSRRTTEAFF,TGTGCCAGCAGTGATAGTAGGAGGACAACTGAAGCTTTCTTT
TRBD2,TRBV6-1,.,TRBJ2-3,CASSEGLAGGVDTQYF,TGTGCCAGCAGTGAAGGGCTAGCGGGGGGGGTCGATACGCAGTATTTT
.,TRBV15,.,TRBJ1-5,CATSKGTAYSNQPQHF,TGTGCCACCAGCAAAGGGACCGCTTATAGCAATCAGCCCCAGCATTTT
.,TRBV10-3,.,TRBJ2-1,CAISEFSGYEQFF,TGTGCCATCAGTGAGTTTAGCGGTTATGAGCAGTTCTTC
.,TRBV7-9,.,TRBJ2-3,CASSLAHATDTQYF,TGTGCCAGCAGCTTAGCACACGCCACAGATACGCAGTATTTT